This entry lists 31 T cell receptor beta chains sequenced from one sample in a study of blood T cells in healthy people across ages. A second PCR, run for about 7 to 11 cycles, used a sample-barcoded 5' primer plus a J-beta primer mix. Via MiXCR, TCRdb re-called the 5' RACE reads, giving one row per CDR3 protein. Of some 900,000 distinct CDR3 sequences listed, about 28% are singletons. The sample consisted of blood. All receptors come from a woman older than 75 in good health.

CDR3 DNA: TGTGCCAGCAGCCCAGACCTCAGGGAAAAGACCCAGTACTTC. This codes for CASSPDLREKTQYF. This sequence joins TRBV7-2 and TRBJ2-7; tentatively, D is TRBD1 (5 bases). The end of the DNA is better explained by TRBJ2-5, so the J call may be wrong. CDR1 and CDR2 (germline): SGHTA, FQGNSA. This CDR3 region has 14 residues.

This clonotype came up a few times. V usage is TRBV18 and J usage is TRBJ2-5, with 7 positions matching TRBD1. Germline CDR1 reads KGHSH; CDR2 reads LQKENI. Trimming removed 4 bases from V and 2 bases from J; junction bases left unmatched: 1. This CDR3 spans 13 amino acids. The CDR3 region is CASSQGQQETQYF. CDR3 sequence (DNA): TGTGCCAGCTCACAGGGACAGCAAGAGACCCAGTACTTC.

This clonotype was counted once. The chain has TRBV6-5 and TRBJ2-3, with no clear D. The CDR3 covers 12 residues. V was cut by 11 bases and J by 5 bases, with 14 bases left in between. CDR1 is MNHEY and CDR2 is SVGAGI in the germline V gene. The CDR3 DNA sequence: TGTGCCGGCAAGGCTTCCGGAGATACGCAGTATTTT. It is translated as CAGKASGDTQYF.

This clonotype was counted at least ten times. The CDR3 DNA reads TGTGCCAGCAGCTTGGGACACATACAAGAGACCCAGTACTTC. It specifies CASSLGHIQETQYF. V usage is TRBV5-6 and J usage is TRBJ2-5; no firm D call. Germline V gene data show CDR1 as SGHDT and CDR2 as YYEEEE. The CDR3 runs to 14 residues. The germline V and J ends were trimmed by 0 bases and 2 bases, with 8 bases remaining between them.

In its sample, this clonotype was seen many times. J is TRBJ1-5 and V is TRBV5-5; possible D gene TRBD1, 5 bases. CDR3 length: 16 amino acids. With 0 bases removed from V and 5 bases from J, the gap between germline ends came to 15 bases. Germline assignment: CDR1 SGHKS and CDR2 YYEKEE (reference sequence). This chain's CDR3 is CASSLGIRRGDQPQHF. The CDR3 region has the DNA TGTGCCAGCAGCTTGGGGATTAGGAGGGGAGATCAGCCCCAGCATTTT.

This clonotype came up a few times. The chain links TRBV28 to TRBJ2-5; 10 nucleotides line up with TRBD2. CDR1 is MDHEN and CDR2 is SYDVKM in the germline V gene. CDR3 length equals 15 residues. The J segment lost 2 bases and the V segment lost 6 bases, leaving 6 bases of the junction unmatched. Here the CDR3 reads CASRPASGGQETQYF. CDR3 in DNA: TGTGCCAGCAGACCCGCTAGCGGGGGACAAGAGACCCAGTACTTC.

This clonotype was recorded at least ten times. This sequence joins TRBV6-2 or TRBV6-3 and TRBJ2-5, with D possibly TRBD1 on 6 matching bases. The V and J ends lost 3 bases and 3 bases respectively, with 11 bases between them. Looked up from germline, CDR1 is MNHEY and CDR2 is SVGEGT. This CDR3 contains 14 residues. CDR3 amino acids: CASSYGGQKETQYF. In nucleotides, the CDR3 is TGTGCCAGCAGTTATGGAGGACAGAAAGAGACCCAGTACTTC.

This clonotype has just a few counts. This chain joins TRBV5-1 and TRBJ2-3; 11 positions match TRBD2. V gave up 0 bases and J gave up 4 bases; unmatched junction bases: 4. This CDR3 region has 16 residues. Germline V gene lookup returns CDR1 SGHRS and CDR2 YFSETQ. CDR3 amino acids: CASSLVTSGSADTQYF. For the CDR3, the DNA is TGCGCCAGCAGCTTGGTAACTAGCGGGAGCGCAGATACGCAGTATTTT.

This clonotype came up many times. The chain recombines TRBV7-2 with TRBJ1-2, with 7 bases lining up with TRBD1. The V and J ends lost 4 bases and 8 bases, in that order; junction bases with no gene match: 13. This CDR3 is built from 15 residues. Per the germline V gene, CDR1 is SGHTA and CDR2 is FQGNSA. The CDR3 protein is CASSWRQGGGLGYTF. The CDR3 DNA reads TGTGCCAGCAGCTGGAGACAGGGAGGGGGCTTAGGCTACACCTTC.

The rearrangement uses TRBV7-2 and TRBJ2-5; 7 nucleotides line up with TRBD1. Judging by the DNA end, TRBJ2-7 fits better; the J call may be wrong. The CDR3 sequence is 14 residues long. CDR1 is SGHTA and CDR2 is FQGNSA in the germline V gene. The DNA of the CDR3 is TGTGCCAGCAGCGGAGGACAGGATCTCTACGAGCAGTACTTC. This sequence encodes CASSGGQDLYEQYF.

Comment on this clonotype: Since a much larger clone is just one base distant, this may be a read error. The J gene is TRBJ1-2, the V gene TRBV27; 9 bases are shared with TRBD1. This CDR3 is 16 amino acids long. Germline V CDR1 and CDR2: MNHEY, SMNVEV (reference sequence). After removal of 5 bases from V and 6 bases from J, the junction contained 13 bases not matched to a gene. CDR3 protein: CASSPTGGGFSHGYTF. The CDR3 DNA is TGTGCCAGCAGTCCAACAGGGGGCGGATTTAGCCATGGCTACACCTTC.

This clonotype was recorded many times. The V call is TRBV7-9, the J call TRBJ2-1, with TRBD2 matching over 11 bases. V lost 5 bases, J lost 5 bases, and 2 bases stayed unmatched. The CDR3 sequence is 14 residues long. Germline V gene lookup returns CDR1 SEHNR and CDR2 FQNEAQ (reference sequence). As DNA, the CDR3 is TGTGCCAGCAGCCCTAGCGGGGGGCACAATGAGCAGTTCTTC. Translation gives CASSPSGGHNEQFF.

Notes on this clonotype: A much larger clone lies one base from this, so it may be a read error. The gene calls are TRBV7-2 and TRBJ1-4; D gene ambiguous. The germline gives CDR1 SGHTA, CDR2 FQGNSA. The CDR3 covers 14 residues. CDR3 in amino acids: CASSFRGFNEELVF. CDR3 bases: TGTGCCAGCAGCTTTCGCGGGTTTAATGAAGAACTGGTTTTT.

The chain couples TRBV19 to TRBJ1-2, with unresolved D. This CDR3 has 14 residues. The V and J ends lost 0 bases and 4 bases respectively, with 9 bases between them. The germline V gene has CDR1 LNHDA and CDR2 SQIVND (reference sequence). CDR3 bases: TGTGCCAGTAGTATAGAGAGGGCGGCCTATGGCTACACCTTC. Translating it yields CASSIERAAYGYTF. Supplemented by reference TRBV19 and TRBJ1-2, the full variable domain reads DGGITQSPKYLFRKEGQNVTLSCEQNLNHDAMYWYRQDPGQGLRLIYYSQIVNDFQKGDIAEGYSVSREKKESFPLTVTSAQKNPTAFYLCASSIERAAYGYTFGSGTRLTVV.

This clonotype was recorded many times. This rearrangement joins TRBV7-9 to TRBJ1-6, with 7 nucleotides matching TRBD1. Germline CDR1 SEHNR, CDR2 FQNEAQ (reference sequence). The CDR3 is made up of 16 amino acids. V was pared by 0 bases and J by 5 bases, with 4 bases of the junction left unmatched. The CDR3 sequence: CASSLATGRDNSPLHF. The CDR3 coding sequence is TGTGCCAGCAGCTTAGCGACAGGGAGGGATAATTCACCCCTCCACTTT.

A word on this clonotype: Mismatch with germline at one junction end may stem from a read error. V usage is TRBV7-2 and J usage is TRBJ1-2; D not certain. CDR3 length: 13 amino acids. Germline V gene data show CDR1 as SGHTA and CDR2 as FQGNSA. The chain's CDR3 is CPSSFQGVASYTF. CDR3 bases: TGTCCCAGCAGCTTCCAAGGAGTCGCAAGCTACACCTTC.

This clonotype was detected ten times or more. The gene calls are TRBV20-1 and TRBJ2-3; tentatively, D is TRBD1 (5 bases). CDR3 size: 14 residues. Trimming shortened V by 1 base and J by 0 bases, and 8 bases separated the two germline ends. The germline V gene has CDR1 DFQATT and CDR2 SNEGSKA (reference sequence). CDR3 bases: TGCAGTGCTAGAGGGGGCCACAGCACAGATACGCAGTATTTT. Encoded protein: CSARGGHSTDTQYF.

A remark on this clonotype: A much larger clone sits a single nucleotide away, making a read error possible. V and J are TRBV2 and TRBJ2-3; D might be TRBD2 (7 bases). Trimming left V 7 bases short and J 6 bases short, with 20 bases between. Looked up from germline, CDR1 is SNHLY and CDR2 is FYNNEI. There are 15 residues in the CDR3. The DNA of the CDR3 is TGTGCCAGCACCAGAGGGGGGGTCCTCAGGGATACGCAGTATTTT. This encodes CASTRGGVLRDTQYF.

This clonotype was seen more than once but under ten times. The chain recombines TRBV9 with TRBJ2-1, with D possibly being TRBD2 (6 bases). Germline values: CDR1 SGDLS, CDR2 YYNGEE. Between the trimmed V and J ends, which lost 0 bases and 7 bases, there was a span of 17 bases. The CDR3 runs to 16 residues. The CDR3: CASSVAPGESVNEQFF. CDR3 in DNA: TGTGCCAGCAGCGTAGCTCCGGGGGAGAGCGTGAATGAGCAGTTCTTC.

This clonotype has just a few counts. It may be a read error: a sequence one base away is much more abundant. The chain couples TRBV11-3 to TRBJ2-1, with D maybe TRBD1 (6 bases). Germline V lookup: CDR1 SGHNT, CDR2 YENEEA. The CDR3 is made up of 18 amino acids. V lost 1 base and J 6 bases, leaving 22 bases between the germline ends. The DNA for the CDR3 is TGTGCCAGCAGCTTAGCGGGGCGCCAGGGGAACGTCGGCAATGAGCAGTTCTTC. Its translation is CASSLAGRQGNVGNEQFF.

This clonotype was observed at least ten times. The CDR3 DNA is TGTGCCATCAGTGAATCCAGAATGGAGACCCAGTACTTC. Encoded protein: CAISESRMETQYF. The rearrangement uses TRBV10-3 and TRBJ2-5, with D unclear. V was pared by 3 bases and J by 5 bases, with 10 bases between. Germline CDR1 is ENHRY and CDR2 is SYGVKD. CDR3 length equals 13 residues.

This clonotype turned up a few times. The chain links TRBV6-2 or TRBV6-3 to TRBJ1-6; 8 bases agree with TRBD1. The V gene end was trimmed by 0 bases and the J gene end by 6 bases; junction bases not matched to a gene: 4. Germline lookup yields CDR1 MNHEY and CDR2 SVGEGT. The CDR3 loop spans 16 amino acids. CDR3 DNA sequence: TGTGCCAGCAGTTACTCGTCCAGGGGGCGTAATTCACCCCTCCACTTT. This codes for CASSYSSRGRNSPLHF.

This clonotype was detected only a few times. The junction departs from the called germline gene at one end, perhaps through a read error. The chain joins TRBV28 to TRBJ1-5, with D perhaps TRBD1 (5 bases). The CDR3 spans 15 residues. Germline V gives CDR1 MDHEN, CDR2 SYDVKM. CDR3 in amino acids: CASSTIDSSNRPQHF. The CDR3 DNA reads as TGTGCCAGCAGTACCATAGACAGTAGCAATCGGCCCCAGCATTTT. Using reference TRBV28 and TRBJ1-5 for the parts outside the CDR3, the full variable domain is DVKVTQSSRYLVKRTGEKVFLECVQDMDHENMFWYRQDPGLGLRLIYFSYDVKMKEKGDIPEGYSVSREKKERFSLILESASTNQTSMYLCASSTIDSSNRPQHFGDGTRLSIL.

This clonotype was picked up many times. The chain combines TRBV6-4 with TRBJ2-1, with D maybe TRBD2 (6 bases). Germline V gene sequence: CDR1 MRHNA, CDR2 SNTAGT. The CDR3 is 15 amino acids. Trimming removed 2 bases at V and 4 bases at J, with 12 bases between. CDR3 DNA sequence: TGTGCCAGCAGTGACGTCTGGGGACTGTACAATGAGCAGTTCTTC. Protein sequence: CASSDVWGLYNEQFF.

There are a few counts of this clonotype. The chain employs TRBV2 and TRBJ2-3; perhaps TRBD2 as D (7 bases). The CDR3 loop spans 13 amino acids. Trimming took off 6 bases at V and 2 bases at J, with 9 bases between the two ends. CDR1 and CDR2 from the germline V gene are SNHLY and FYNNEI. The CDR3 region is CASRRGATDTQYF. The CDR3, as DNA: TGTGCCAGCAGACGGGGGGCCACAGATACGCAGTATTTT.

In its sample, this clonotype was seen a few times. The chain is built from TRBV7-9 and TRBJ2-2, with D hard to call. The germline V and J ends were trimmed by 7 bases and 5 bases, with 8 bases remaining between them. This CDR3 region has 12 residues. Germline V CDR1 and CDR2: SEHNR, FQNEAQ (reference sequence). DNA for the CDR3: TGTGCCAGCACCCGGGCAACCGGGGAGCTGTTTTTT. This encodes CASTRATGELFF.

Comments on this clonotype: One base away lies a much larger clone, so this may be a sequencing read error. This chain uses TRBV12-3 or TRBV12-4 with TRBJ2-5; 9 bases match TRBD2. This CDR3 has 15 residues. The V segment lost 4 bases and the J segment 11 bases; nucleotides outside the gene matches: 14. The CDR3 sequence is CASSYSLAGNNEQYF. Written as DNA, the CDR3 is TGTGCCAGCAGTTATTCGCTAGCGGGGAACAATGAGCAGTACTTC.

V and J are TRBV24-1 and TRBJ1-2; 7 bases are shared with TRBD1. This CDR3 spans 14 amino acids. CDR1 is KGHDR and CDR2 is SFDVKD in the germline V gene. The trim removed 5 bases at V and 3 bases at J, leaving 5 bases unmatched. The CDR3 DNA reads as TGTGCCACCAGTGCCTCCGACAGGGACTATGGCTACACCTTC. Its translation: CATSASDRDYGYTF.

This clonotype was counted ten times or more. The chain is built from TRBV6-2 or TRBV6-3 and TRBJ2-3; possible D gene TRBD1, 6 bases. The CDR3 runs 14 residues. V lost 6 bases and J lost 4, with 14 bases in between. CDR1 and CDR2 from the germline V gene are MNHEY and SVGEGT. The CDR3 sequence: CASRYRQASDTQYF. CDR3 bases: TGTGCCAGCAGATACCGACAGGCTTCAGATACGCAGTATTTT.

Only a few counts were recorded for this clonotype. V gene TRBV5-1 combines with J gene TRBJ1-2; tentative D call: TRBD1 (5 bases). Trimming removed 4 bases at V and 2 bases at J, with 15 bases between. The CDR3 runs 15 residues. Germline lookup yields CDR1 SGHRS and CDR2 YFSETQ. The CDR3 region is CASSGQGVENYGYTF. The CDR3 nucleotides are TGCGCCAGCAGCGGCCAGGGAGTGGAAAACTATGGCTACACCTTC.

Remarks on this clonotype: Mismatch with germline at one junction end may stem from a read error. This chain connects TRBV27 to TRBJ2-1, with D unclear. Germline CDR1 MNHEY, CDR2 SMNVEV (reference sequence). The CDR3 sequence is 14 residues long. CDR3 loop: CASRLGSAGNGQFF. The CDR3 coding sequence is TGTGCCAGCAGGTTGGGGTCGGCCGGCAATGGGCAGTTCTTC.